The next 7 T cell receptor beta chains were all read from a single sample in a study of beta chain features in type 1 diabetes. These receptors' targets are unknown. The sequenced template was cDNA made from the entire isolated RNA. Sequencing used immunoSEQ multiplex PCR; TCRdb keeps in-frame clones, though not all of them. The table includes around 250,000 clones, roughly 13% detected once. Study results and limitations: Moderate but significant shortening of TCRB CDR3s was recorded in all four CD4+ subsets from Type 1 diabetes patients.

Sequenced input: naive CD4+ T cells from blood. Receptors were obtained from a man younger than 40 with type 1 diabetes.

In this sample, this clone turned up a few times. The V call is TRBV7-2, the J call TRBJ1-1, with D uncertain. Looked up from germline, CDR1 is SGHTA and CDR2 is FQGNSA. Trimming took 2 bases from V and 5 from J, leaving 9 bases between them. This CDR3 has 13 residues. CDR3 DNA sequence: TGTGCCAGCAGCTTACGGGGTAGAACTGAAGCTTTCTTT. Amino acid sequence: CASSLRGRTEAFF.

This clone has just a few counts. The chain combines TRBV28 with TRBJ2-1; 10 bases map to TRBD1. The junction had 6 bases not matched to a gene; V was cut back by 3 bases and J by 7 bases. The CDR3 loop spans 15 amino acids. CDR1 and CDR2 from the germline V gene are MDHEN and SYDVKM. The CDR3 DNA is TGTGCCAGCAGTTTCGCGGGACAGGGGAGGAATGAGCAGTTCTTC. Amino acid sequence: CASSFAGQGRNEQFF. The complete variable domain, with remaining parts taken from reference TRBV28 and TRBJ2-1, reads DVKVTQSSRYLVKRTGEKVFLECVQDMDHENMFWYRQDPGLGLRLIYFSYDVKMKEKGDIPEGYSVSREKKERFSLILESASTNQTSMYLCASSFAGQGRNEQFFGPGTRLTVL.

Only a few counts were recorded for this clone. The rearrangement uses TRBV6-5 and TRBJ1-4; D remains unclear. CDR1 is MNHEY, CDR2 SVGAGI, per germline. The CDR3 covers 15 residues. V lost 6 bases and J 8 bases, leaving 19 bases between the germline ends. The CDR3 loop reads CASSRREGEWEKLFF. The CDR3 DNA sequence: TGTGCCAGCAGCCGGAGGGAGGGCGAATGGGAAAAACTGTTTTTT.

The chain joins TRBV7-2 to TRBJ2-7; perhaps TRBD2 as D (5 bases). This CDR3 has 12 amino acids. Trimming pared 5 bases from V and 3 bases from J, leaving 8 bases between. The germline V gene has CDR1 SGHTA and CDR2 FQGNSA. The CDR3, as DNA: TGTGCCAGCAGCAGAGGGCTCTACGAGCAGTACTTC. Translating it yields CASSRGLYEQYF.

The rearrangement uses TRBV28 and TRBJ1-1, with D hard to call. The germline gives CDR1 MDHEN, CDR2 SYDVKM. V lost 7 bases and J lost 0, with 9 bases in between. The CDR3 is 13 residues long. CDR3 sequence (DNA): TGTGCCAGCAATGAGGTGTTGAACACTGAAGCTTTCTTT. Translated: CASNEVLNTEAFF.

The chain links TRBV28 to TRBJ1-5; TRBD1 matches at 8 bases. CDR3 length: 13 amino acids. Trimming took 6 bases from V and 7 from J; bases not matched to a gene: 5. Germline V gives CDR1 MDHEN, CDR2 SYDVKM. The CDR3: CASRKTGEQPQHF. The CDR3 DNA reads TGTGCCAGCAGGAAGACAGGGGAGCAGCCCCAGCATTTT.

The chain is built from TRBV9 and TRBJ1-1; unclear D gene. Per the germline V gene, CDR1 is SGDLS and CDR2 is YYNGEE. V was shortened by 0 bases and J by 8 bases, with 14 bases between the two germline ends. The CDR3 is 14 amino acids. The CDR3 DNA reads TGTGCCAGCAGCGTAGCTGGGCGGGGTGCAGAAGCTTTCTTT. Amino acids: CASSVAGRGAEAFF.